This is a list of T cell receptor beta chains from one sample in a study of Ad26.COV2.S vaccination and SARS-CoV-2 variants. Sequenced by immunoSEQ multiplex PCR; TCRdb stores in-frame clones only, minus some. The table lists about 350,000 clones, 90% to 95% of them singletons. The sample in question was peripheral blood, obtained after recovery from COVID-19. The source of these receptors is a human donor who had recovered from COVID-19. Each CDR3 is given with its conserved first and last residue. The D gene is left open where the match is weak. Size values are once, few and many counts, or a class for expanded clones, and some rows have none.

V gene	J gene	D gene	clone size	CDR3 DNA	CDR3 protein
TRBV6-5	TRBJ2-2	.	.	TGTGCCAGCAGTTGGACCCTCATAGGAGAACAGGTGGAGCTGTTTTTT	CASSWTLIGEQVELFF
TRBV7-2	TRBJ2-5	.	.	TGTGCCAGCAGGCTAATTTACGGAGAGACCCAGTACTTC	CASRLIYGETQYF
TRBV12-3/TRBV12-4	TRBJ2-7	.	.	TGTGCCAGCGCCAGCTCCTACGAGCAGTACTTC	CASASSYEQYF
TRBV28	TRBJ2-3	TRBD1	.	TGTGCCAGCAGTCCACATACTACAGGGGGCGCGGGATATTTT	CASSPHTTGGAGYF
TRBV7-2	TRBJ1-2	TRBD1	once	TGTGCCAGCAGCTTTAGACAGGGTTACGGCTACACCTTC	CASSFRQGYGYTF
TRBV6-2/TRBV6-3	TRBJ2-3	TRBD2	.	TGTGCCAGCAGTTTCCATATGACTAGCTCCCGGGCAGATACGCAGTATTTT	CASSFHMTSSRADTQYF
TRBV28	TRBJ2-7	.	.	TGTGCCAGCAGTCATGGGGGTGGCAGGGGGGACGAGCAGTACTTC	CASSHGGGRGDEQYF
TRBV6-4	TRBJ2-2	.	.	TGTGCCAGCAGAGGACAGTCCACCGGGGAGCTGTTTTTT	CASRGQSTGELFF
TRBV6-5	TRBJ2-7	.	once	TGTGCCAGCACCCTCGGGGCGGGCGGACCGAACGAGCAGTACTTC	CASTLGAGGPNEQYF
TRBV10-3	TRBJ2-7	.	.	TGTGCCATCAGAGACAGGAACCTCGAGCAGTACTTC	CAIRDRNLEQYF
TRBV5-6	TRBJ2-7	TRBD1	.	TGTGCCAGCAGCTTGTGGGTCGGGACAGGGGGTGAAGAGCAGTACTTC	CASSLWVGTGGEEQYF
TRBV4-1	TRBJ1-4	.	.	TGCGCCAGCAGCCAAGATCGCTACAGGGCCGCAACTAATGAAAAACTGTTTTTT	CASSQDRYRAATNEKLFF